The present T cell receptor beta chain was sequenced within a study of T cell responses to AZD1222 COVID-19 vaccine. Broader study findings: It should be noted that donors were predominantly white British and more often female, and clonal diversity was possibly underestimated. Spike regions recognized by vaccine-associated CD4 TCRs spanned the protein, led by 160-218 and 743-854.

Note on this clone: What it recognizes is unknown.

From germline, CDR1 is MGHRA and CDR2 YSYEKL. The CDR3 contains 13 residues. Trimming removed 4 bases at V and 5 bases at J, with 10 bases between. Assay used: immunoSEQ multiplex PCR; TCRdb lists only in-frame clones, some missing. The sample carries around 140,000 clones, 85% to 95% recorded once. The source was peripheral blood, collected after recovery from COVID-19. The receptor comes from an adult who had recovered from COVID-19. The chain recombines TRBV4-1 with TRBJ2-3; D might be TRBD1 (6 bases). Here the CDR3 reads CASSPIGGDTQYF. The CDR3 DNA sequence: TGCGCCAGCAGCCCCATAGGGGGAGATACGCAGTATTTT.